Described below is a single T cell receptor beta chain sequence and its context. The protocol was immunoSEQ multiplex PCR, while the TCRdb copy is restricted to in-frame clones and leaves out a portion. The data show about 130,000 clones, 75% to 85% seen once. The data are from a study of radiation and T cells in renal cell carcinoma. Sample time point: blood 2 weeks post-SBRT. Treatment noted: 15 Gy SBRT to primary tumor, nephrectomy 4 weeks later. The CDR3 runs 12 residues. Trimming took off 0 bases at V and 8 bases at J, with 7 bases between the two ends. Germline V gene sequence: CDR1 SNHLY, CDR2 FYNNEI.

The sequencing used blood, collected from a patient whose treatment included radiotherapy and nephrectomy. The gene calls are TRBV2 and TRBJ1-2; D unresolved. The clonotype comes from a woman in her sixties with renal cell carcinoma. This CDR3 is CASSEAGSGYTF. CDR3 DNA sequence: TGTGCCAGCAGTGAAGCGGGATCCGGCTACACCTTC.